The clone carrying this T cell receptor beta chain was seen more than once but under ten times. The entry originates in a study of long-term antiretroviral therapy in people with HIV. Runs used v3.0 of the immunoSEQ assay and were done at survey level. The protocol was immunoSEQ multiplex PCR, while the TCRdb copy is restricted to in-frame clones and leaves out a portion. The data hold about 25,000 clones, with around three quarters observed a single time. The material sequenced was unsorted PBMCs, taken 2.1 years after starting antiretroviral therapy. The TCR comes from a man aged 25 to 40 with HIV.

The CDR3 protein is CASSSTHSPLHF. In DNA form, the CDR3 reads TGTGCCAGCAGCTCAACTCACTCACCCCTCCACTTT. The chain joins TRBV5-4 to TRBJ1-6; D gene ambiguous. Germline loops: CDR1 SGHNT, CDR2 YYREEE (reference sequence). The CDR3 is 12 residues long. Between the trimmed V and J ends, which lost 3 bases and 10 bases, there was a span of 8 bases. Together with reference TRBV5-4 and TRBJ1-6, the CDR3 gives the full variable domain: ETGVTQSPTHLIKTRGQQVTLRCSSQSGHNTVSWYQQALGQGPQFIFQYYREEENGRGNFPPRFSGLQFPNYSSELNVNALELDDSALYLCASSSTHSPLHFGNGTRLTVT.